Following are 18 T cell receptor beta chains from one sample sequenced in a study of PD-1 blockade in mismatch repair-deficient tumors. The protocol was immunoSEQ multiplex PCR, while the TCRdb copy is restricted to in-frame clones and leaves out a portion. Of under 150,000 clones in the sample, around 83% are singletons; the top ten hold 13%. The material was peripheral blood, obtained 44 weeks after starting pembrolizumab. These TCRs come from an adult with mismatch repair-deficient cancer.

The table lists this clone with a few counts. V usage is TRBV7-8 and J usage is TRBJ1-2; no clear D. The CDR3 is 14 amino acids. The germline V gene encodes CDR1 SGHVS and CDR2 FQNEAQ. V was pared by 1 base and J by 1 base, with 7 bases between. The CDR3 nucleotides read TGTGCCAGCAGCTTAGATCTTCTTAACTATGGCTACACCTTC. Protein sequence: CASSLDLLNYGYTF.

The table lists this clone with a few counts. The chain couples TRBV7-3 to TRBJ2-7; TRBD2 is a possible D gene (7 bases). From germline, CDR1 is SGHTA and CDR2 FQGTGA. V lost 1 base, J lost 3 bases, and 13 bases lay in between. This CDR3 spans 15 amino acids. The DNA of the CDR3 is TGTGCCAGCAGCTTAATTGGGGGGGCGAGCTACGAGCAGTACTTC. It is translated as CASSLIGGASYEQYF.

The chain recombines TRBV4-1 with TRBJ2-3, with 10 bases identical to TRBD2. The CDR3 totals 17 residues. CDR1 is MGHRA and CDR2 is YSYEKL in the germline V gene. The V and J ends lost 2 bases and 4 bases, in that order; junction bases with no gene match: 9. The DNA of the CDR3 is TGCGCCAGCAGCCAACCCCGTCAGCGGGAGGGCGCAGATACGCAGTATTTT. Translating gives CASSQPRQREGADTQYF.

CDR3 sequence (DNA): TGCGCCAGCAGCCAAGTAGCCGGGGCCAATGAAAAACTGTTTTTT. Amino acids: CASSQVAGANEKLFF. The chain is built from TRBV4-1 and TRBJ1-4, with D possibly TRBD1 on 5 matching bases. This CDR3 contains 15 residues. CDR1 is MGHRA and CDR2 is YSYEKL in the germline V gene. V lost 1 base and J lost 5, with 11 bases in between.

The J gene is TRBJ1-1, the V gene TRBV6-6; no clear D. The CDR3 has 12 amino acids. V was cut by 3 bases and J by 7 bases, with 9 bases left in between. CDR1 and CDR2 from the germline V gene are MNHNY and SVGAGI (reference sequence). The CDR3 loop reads CASSYTIIEAFF. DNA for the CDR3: TGTGCCAGCAGTTATACTATAATTGAAGCTTTCTTT.

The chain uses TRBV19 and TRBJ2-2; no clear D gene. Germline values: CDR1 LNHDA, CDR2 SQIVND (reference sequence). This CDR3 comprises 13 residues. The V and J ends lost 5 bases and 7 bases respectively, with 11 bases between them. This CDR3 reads CASSSDRGGELFF. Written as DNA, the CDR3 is TGTGCCAGTAGTTCCGATCGTGGCGGGGAGCTGTTTTTT.

The chain's CDR3 is CAISELEGGETQYF. CDR3 in DNA: TGTGCCATCAGTGAGTTGGAGGGGGGAGAGACCCAGTACTTC. V usage is TRBV10-3 and J usage is TRBJ2-5; D tentatively reads TRBD1 or TRBD2 (6 bases each). Germline V CDR1 and CDR2: ENHRY, SYGVKD. Trimming stripped 1 base from V and 4 bases from J, with 10 bases between. This CDR3 comprises 14 residues.

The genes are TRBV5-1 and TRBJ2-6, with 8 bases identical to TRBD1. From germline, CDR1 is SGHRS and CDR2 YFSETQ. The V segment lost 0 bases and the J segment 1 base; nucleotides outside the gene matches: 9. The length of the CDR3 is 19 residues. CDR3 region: CASSLAGGPLSSGANVLTF. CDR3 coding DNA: TGCGCCAGCAGCTTGGCAGGGGGCCCCTTAAGTTCTGGGGCCAACGTCCTGACTTTC.

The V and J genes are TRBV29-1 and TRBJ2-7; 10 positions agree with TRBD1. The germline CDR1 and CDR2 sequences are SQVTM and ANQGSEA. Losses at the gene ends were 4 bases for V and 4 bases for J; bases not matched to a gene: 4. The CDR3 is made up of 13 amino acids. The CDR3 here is CSVGDRGRYEQYF. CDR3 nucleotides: TGCAGCGTTGGTGACAGGGGGCGGTACGAGCAGTACTTC.

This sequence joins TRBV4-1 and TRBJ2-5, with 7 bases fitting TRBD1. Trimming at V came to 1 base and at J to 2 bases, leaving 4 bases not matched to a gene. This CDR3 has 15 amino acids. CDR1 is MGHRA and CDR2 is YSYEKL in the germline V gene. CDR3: CASSQVDREQETQYF. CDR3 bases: TGCGCCAGCAGCCAAGTCGACAGGGAGCAAGAGACCCAGTACTTC.

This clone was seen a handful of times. The DNA for the CDR3 is TGTGCCAGCAGCTTCGACAATGAGCAGTTCTTC. Amino acids: CASSFDNEQFF. The rearrangement joins TRBV5-6 to TRBJ2-1; no definite D call. This CDR3 region has 11 residues. The germline CDR1 and CDR2 sequences are SGHDT and YYEEEE. V was trimmed by 2 bases and J by 5 bases, leaving 2 bases between them.

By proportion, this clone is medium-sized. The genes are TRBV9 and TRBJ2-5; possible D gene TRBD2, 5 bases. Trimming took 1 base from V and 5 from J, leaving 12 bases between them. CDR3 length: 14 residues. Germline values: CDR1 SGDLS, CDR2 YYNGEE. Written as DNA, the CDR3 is TGTGCCAGCAGCGTATGGGCTAGCCAGGAGACCCAGTACTTC. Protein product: CASSVWASQETQYF.

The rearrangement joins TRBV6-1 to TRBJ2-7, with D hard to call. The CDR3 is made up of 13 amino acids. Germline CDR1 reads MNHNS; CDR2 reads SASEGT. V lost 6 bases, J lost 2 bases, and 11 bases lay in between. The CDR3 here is CASRIGSPYEQYF. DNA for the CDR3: TGTGCCAGCAGGATAGGGTCCCCCTACGAGCAGTACTTC.

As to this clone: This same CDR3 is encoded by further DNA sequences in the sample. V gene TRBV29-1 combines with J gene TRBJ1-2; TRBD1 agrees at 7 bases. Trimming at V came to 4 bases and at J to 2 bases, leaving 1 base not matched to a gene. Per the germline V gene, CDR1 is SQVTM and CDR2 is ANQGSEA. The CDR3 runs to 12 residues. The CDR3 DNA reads TGCAGCGTTGTAGGGGGCAACTATGGCTACACCTTC. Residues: CSVVGGNYGYTF. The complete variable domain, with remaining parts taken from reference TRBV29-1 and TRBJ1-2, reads SAVISQKPSRDICQRGTSLTIQCQVDSQVTMMFWYRQQPGQSLTLIATANQGSEATYESGFVIDKFPISRPNLTFSTLTVSNMSPEDSSIYLCSVVGGNYGYTFGSGTRLTVV.

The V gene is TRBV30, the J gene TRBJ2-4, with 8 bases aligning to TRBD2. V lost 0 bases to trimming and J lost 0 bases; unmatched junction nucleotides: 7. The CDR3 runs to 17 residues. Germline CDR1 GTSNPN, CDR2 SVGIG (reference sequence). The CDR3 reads CAWSVLLAGLAKNIQYF. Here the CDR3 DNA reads TGTGCCTGGAGTGTACTTCTAGCGGGCCTAGCCAAAAACATTCAGTACTTC.

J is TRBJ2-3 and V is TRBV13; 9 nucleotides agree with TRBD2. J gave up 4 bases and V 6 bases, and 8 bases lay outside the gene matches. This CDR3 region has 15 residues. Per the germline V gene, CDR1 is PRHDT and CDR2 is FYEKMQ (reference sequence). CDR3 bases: TGTGCCAGCAGTCACGGGACTAGCTTAGCAGATACGCAGTATTTT. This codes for CASSHGTSLADTQYF.

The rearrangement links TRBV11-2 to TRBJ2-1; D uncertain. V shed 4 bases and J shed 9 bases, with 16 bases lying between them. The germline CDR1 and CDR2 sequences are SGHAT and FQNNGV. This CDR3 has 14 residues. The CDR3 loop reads CASSSQPGRGEQFF. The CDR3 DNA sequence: TGTGCCAGCAGCTCCCAACCGGGCCGCGGTGAGCAGTTCTTC.

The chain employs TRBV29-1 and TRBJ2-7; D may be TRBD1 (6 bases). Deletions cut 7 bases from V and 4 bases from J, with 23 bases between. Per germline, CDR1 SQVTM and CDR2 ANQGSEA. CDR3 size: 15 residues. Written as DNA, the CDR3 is TGCAGCGCTGAGGTCGCGGACAGTCCTATTTACGAGCAGTACTTC. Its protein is CSAEVADSPIYEQYF.